This T cell receptor beta chain was documented in a study of identical twins. General observations from the study: Models underestimated how often monozygotic twins shared out-of-frame TCR alpha. The study based its conclusions on cross-sectional statistical analysis and did not follow the same donors. Carriage of fewer insertions was seen in abundant cord blood beta clonotypes, whereas memory repertoires showed none.

Template switching introduced a universal primer site, and the cDNA bore unique molecular identifiers. Via MiXCR, TCRdb re-called the 5' RACE reads, giving one row per CDR3 protein. This sample has 1,800,000 or so distinct CDR3 sequences, with around 33% found just once. For this clonotype: The antigen remains undetermined.

The V and J ends lost 4 bases and 10 bases respectively, with 21 bases between them. This CDR3 is 15 amino acids long. Germline V lookup: CDR1 SGHRS, CDR2 YFSETQ. The TCR comes from a newborn girl in good health. Sequencing used cord blood. The rearrangement links TRBV5-1 to TRBJ2-1, with D possibly matching TRBD2 (6 bases). The DNA of the CDR3 is TGCGCCAGCAGCATGACTAGTATCCCGCAAAACGAGCAGTTCTTC. Translated, it gives CASSMTSIPQNEQFF. Complete variable domain (other parts from reference TRBV5-1 and TRBJ2-1): KAGVTQTPRYLIKTRGQQVTLSCSPISGHRSVSWYQQTPGQGLQFLFEYFSETQRNKGNFPGRFSGRQFSNSRSEMNVSTLELGDSALYLCASSMTSIPQNEQFFGPGTRLTVL.